Each of the 3 T cell receptor beta chains below was sequenced from the same sample in a study of blood T cell repertoires in COVID-19. Produced via immunoSEQ multiplex PCR; TCRdb's table is partial and in-frame only. The sample holds approximately 170,000 clones, more than 75% seen once. The material sequenced was peripheral blood. All receptors derive from a man aged 18 to 30 with active or convalescent COVID-19.

This chain links TRBV14 with TRBJ2-5; possible D gene TRBD2, 6 bases. CDR3 size: 18 residues. V lost 3 bases, J lost 1 base, and 21 bases lay in between. The germline V gene has CDR1 SGHDN and CDR2 FVKESK. The CDR3 DNA follows: TGTGCCAGCAGCCAGGGTGAAACTTGGGGGGATTCCCAAGAGACCCAGTACTTC. Translated, it gives CASSQGETWGDSQETQYF.

This chain connects TRBV6-2 or TRBV6-3 to TRBJ1-1; D is unresolved. CDR1 and CDR2 (germline): MNHEY, SVGEGT. The CDR3 length is 13 residues. Trimming stripped 2 bases from V and 1 base from J, with 5 bases between. CDR3 amino acids: CASSYLRNTEAFF. The CDR3 region has the DNA TGTGCCAGCAGTTACCTACGGAACACTGAAGCTTTCTTT.

The gene calls are TRBV25-1 and TRBJ1-1; tentatively, D is TRBD1 (6 bases). V dropped 3 bases and J dropped 1 base, with 12 bases sitting between them. In germline, CDR1 is MGHDK, CDR2 SYGVNS. The CDR3 consists of 15 residues. The chain's CDR3 is CASSDHRAGNTEAFF. The DNA for the CDR3 is TGTGCCAGCAGTGATCACAGGGCGGGGAACACTGAAGCTTTCTTT.